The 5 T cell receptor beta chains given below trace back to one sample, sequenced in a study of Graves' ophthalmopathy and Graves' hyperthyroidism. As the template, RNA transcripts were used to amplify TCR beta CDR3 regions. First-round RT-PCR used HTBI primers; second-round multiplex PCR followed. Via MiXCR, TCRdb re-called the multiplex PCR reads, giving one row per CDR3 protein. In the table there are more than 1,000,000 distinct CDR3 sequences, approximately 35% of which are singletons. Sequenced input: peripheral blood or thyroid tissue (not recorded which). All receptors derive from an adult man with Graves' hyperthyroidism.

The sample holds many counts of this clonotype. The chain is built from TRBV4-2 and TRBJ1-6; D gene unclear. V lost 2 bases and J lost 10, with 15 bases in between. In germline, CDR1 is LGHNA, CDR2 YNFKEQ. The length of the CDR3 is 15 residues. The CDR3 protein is CASSQSSVLASPLHF. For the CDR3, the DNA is TGTGCCAGCAGCCAATCTTCGGTCCTTGCATCACCCCTCCACTTT.

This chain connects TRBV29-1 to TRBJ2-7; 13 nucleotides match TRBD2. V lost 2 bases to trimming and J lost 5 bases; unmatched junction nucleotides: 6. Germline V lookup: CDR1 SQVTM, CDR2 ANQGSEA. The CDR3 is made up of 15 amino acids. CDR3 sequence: CSVELGLAGIDEQYF. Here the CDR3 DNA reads TGCAGCGTTGAACTGGGACTAGCGGGAATTGACGAGCAGTACTTC.

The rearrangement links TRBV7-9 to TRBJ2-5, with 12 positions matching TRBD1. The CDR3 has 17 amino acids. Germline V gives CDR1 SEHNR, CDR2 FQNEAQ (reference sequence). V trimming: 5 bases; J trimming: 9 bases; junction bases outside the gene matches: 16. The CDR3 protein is CASSPGTGQGAGQPQYF. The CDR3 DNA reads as TGTGCCAGCAGCCCAGGGACGGGACAGGGGGCCGGTCAGCCCCAGTACTTC. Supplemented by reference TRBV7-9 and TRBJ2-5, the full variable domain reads DTGVSQNPRHKITKRGQNVTFRCDPISEHNRLYWYRQTLGQGPEFLTYFQNEAQLEKSRLLSDRFSAERPKGSFSTLEIQRTEQGDSAMYLCASSPGTGQGAGQPQYFGPGTRLLVL.

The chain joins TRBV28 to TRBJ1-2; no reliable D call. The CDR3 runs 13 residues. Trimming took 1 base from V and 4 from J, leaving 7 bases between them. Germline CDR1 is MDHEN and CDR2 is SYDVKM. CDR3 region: CASSLFGPYGYTF. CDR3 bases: TGTGCCAGCAGTTTATTTGGTCCCTATGGCTACACCTTC.

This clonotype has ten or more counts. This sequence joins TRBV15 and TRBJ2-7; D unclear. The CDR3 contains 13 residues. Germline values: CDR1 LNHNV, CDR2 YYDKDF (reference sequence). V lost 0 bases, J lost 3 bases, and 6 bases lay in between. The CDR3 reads CATSRDYGYEQYF. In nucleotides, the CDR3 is TGTGCCACCAGCAGAGATTATGGCTACGAGCAGTACTTC.